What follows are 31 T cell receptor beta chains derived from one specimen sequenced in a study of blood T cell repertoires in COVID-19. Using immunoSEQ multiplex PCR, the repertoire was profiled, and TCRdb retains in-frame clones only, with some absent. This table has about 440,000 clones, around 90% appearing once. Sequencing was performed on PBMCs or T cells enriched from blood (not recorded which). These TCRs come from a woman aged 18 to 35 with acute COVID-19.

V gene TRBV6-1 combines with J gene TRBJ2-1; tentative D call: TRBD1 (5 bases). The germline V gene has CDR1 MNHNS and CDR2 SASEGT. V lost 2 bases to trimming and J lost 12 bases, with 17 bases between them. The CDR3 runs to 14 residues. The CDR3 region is CASSENSGLGPQFF. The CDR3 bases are TGTGCCAGCAGTGAAAATAGTGGTTTGGGGCCGCAGTTCTTC.

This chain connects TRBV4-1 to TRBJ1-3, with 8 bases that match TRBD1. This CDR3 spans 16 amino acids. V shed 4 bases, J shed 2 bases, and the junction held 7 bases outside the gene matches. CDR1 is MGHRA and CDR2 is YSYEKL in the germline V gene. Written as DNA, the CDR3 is TGCGCCAGCAGCCGGCCGGACAGGGATACTGGAAACACCATATATTTT. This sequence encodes CASSRPDRDTGNTIYF.

The DNA for the CDR3 is TGTGCCAGCAGCTTAGGGCCAGATGAAAAACTGTTTTTT. Its protein product is CASSLGPDEKLFF. This chain links TRBV7-9 with TRBJ1-4; unclear D gene. The CDR3 spans 13 residues. The ends were cut back, 1 base at V and 6 bases at J, with 6 bases in the middle. Germline loops: CDR1 SEHNR, CDR2 FQNEAQ (reference sequence).

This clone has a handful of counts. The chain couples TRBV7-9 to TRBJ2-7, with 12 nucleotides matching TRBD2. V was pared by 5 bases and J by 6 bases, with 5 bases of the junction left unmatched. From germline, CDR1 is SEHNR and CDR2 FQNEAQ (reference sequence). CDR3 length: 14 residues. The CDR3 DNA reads TGTGCCAGCAGCGCTAGCGGGAGGGCGGGCGAGCAGTACTTC. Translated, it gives CASSASGRAGEQYF.

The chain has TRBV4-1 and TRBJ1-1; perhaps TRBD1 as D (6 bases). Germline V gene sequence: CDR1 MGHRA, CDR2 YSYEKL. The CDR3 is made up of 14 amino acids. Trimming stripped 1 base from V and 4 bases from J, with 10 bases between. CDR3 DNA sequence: TGCGCCAGCAGCCAAGCAGGGGATTTCACTGAAGCTTTCTTT. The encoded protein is CASSQAGDFTEAFF.

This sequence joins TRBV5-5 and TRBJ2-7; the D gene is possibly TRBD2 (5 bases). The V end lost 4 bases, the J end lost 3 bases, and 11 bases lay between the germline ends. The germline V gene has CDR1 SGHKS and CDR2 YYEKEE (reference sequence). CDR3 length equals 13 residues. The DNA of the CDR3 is TGTGCCAGCAGCCCCGGGGTTTTCTACGAGCAGTACTTC. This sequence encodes CASSPGVFYEQYF.

CDR3 DNA sequence: TGTGCCGCTACAGGGTTTCGTGAAAAACTGTTTTTT. Amino acids: CAATGFREKLFF. The V call is TRBV28, the J call TRBJ1-4; TRBD1 might be the D (6 bases). This CDR3 is 12 amino acids long. V shed 11 bases and J shed 7 bases, with 14 bases lying between them. Per the germline V gene, CDR1 is MDHEN and CDR2 is SYDVKM.

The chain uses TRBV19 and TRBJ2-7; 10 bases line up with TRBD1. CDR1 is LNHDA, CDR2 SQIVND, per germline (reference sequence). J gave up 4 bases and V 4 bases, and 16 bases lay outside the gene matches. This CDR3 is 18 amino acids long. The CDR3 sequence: CASSTSRDPGTGDYEQYF. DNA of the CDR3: TGTGCCAGTAGTACCTCTCGTGACCCTGGGACAGGGGATTACGAGCAGTACTTC. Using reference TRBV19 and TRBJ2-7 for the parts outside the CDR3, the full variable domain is DGGITQSPKYLFRKEGQNVTLSCEQNLNHDAMYWYRQDPGQGLRLIYYSQIVNDFQKGDIAEGYSVSREKKESFPLTVTSAQKNPTAFYLCASSTSRDPGTGDYEQYFGPGTRLTVT.

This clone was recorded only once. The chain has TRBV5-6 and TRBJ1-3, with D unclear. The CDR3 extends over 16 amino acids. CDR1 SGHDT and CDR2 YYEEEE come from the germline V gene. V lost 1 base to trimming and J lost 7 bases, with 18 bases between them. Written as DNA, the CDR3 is TGTGCCAGCAGCTTGACGCGGACTACCGAGGGCAACACCATATATTTT. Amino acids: CASSLTRTTEGNTIYF.

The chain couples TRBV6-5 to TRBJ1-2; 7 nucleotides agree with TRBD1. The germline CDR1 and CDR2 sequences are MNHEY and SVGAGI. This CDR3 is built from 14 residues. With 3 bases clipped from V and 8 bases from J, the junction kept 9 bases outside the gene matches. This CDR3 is CASSYLGTAKGYTF. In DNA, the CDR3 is TGTGCCAGCAGTTATTTGGGGACAGCGAAGGGCTACACCTTC.

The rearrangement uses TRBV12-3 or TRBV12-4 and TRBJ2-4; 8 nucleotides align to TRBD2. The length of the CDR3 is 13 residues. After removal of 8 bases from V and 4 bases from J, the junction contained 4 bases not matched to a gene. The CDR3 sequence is CASQRETKNIQYF. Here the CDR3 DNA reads TGTGCCAGCCAGCGGGAGACTAAAAACATTCAGTACTTC.

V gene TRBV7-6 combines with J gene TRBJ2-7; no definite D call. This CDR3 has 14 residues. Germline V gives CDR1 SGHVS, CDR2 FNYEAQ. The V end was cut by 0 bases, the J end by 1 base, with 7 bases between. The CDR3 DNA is TGTGCCAGCAGCTTAGCACTGAATTCCTACGAGCAGTACTTC. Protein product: CASSLALNSYEQYF.

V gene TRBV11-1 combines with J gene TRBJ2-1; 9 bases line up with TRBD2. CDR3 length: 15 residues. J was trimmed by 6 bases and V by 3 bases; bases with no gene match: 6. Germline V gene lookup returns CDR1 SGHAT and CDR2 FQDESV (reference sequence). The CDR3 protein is CASSFGGGATNEQFF. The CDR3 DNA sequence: TGTGCCAGCAGCTTTGGCGGGGGGGCCACCAATGAGCAGTTCTTC.

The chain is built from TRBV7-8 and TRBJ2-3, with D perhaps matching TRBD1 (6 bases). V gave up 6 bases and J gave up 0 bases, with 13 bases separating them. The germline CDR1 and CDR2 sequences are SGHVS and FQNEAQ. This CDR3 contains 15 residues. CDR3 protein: CASRGRQGSTDTQYF. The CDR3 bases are TGTGCCAGCAGGGGAAGGCAGGGGAGCACAGATACGCAGTATTTT.

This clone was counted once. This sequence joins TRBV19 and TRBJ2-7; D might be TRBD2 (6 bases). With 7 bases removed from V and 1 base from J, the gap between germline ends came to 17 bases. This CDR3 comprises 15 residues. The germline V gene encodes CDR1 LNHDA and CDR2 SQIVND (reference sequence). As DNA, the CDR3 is TGTGCCAGTACCCTCACGTCGCGGGGATCCTACGAGCAGTACTTC. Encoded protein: CASTLTSRGSYEQYF.

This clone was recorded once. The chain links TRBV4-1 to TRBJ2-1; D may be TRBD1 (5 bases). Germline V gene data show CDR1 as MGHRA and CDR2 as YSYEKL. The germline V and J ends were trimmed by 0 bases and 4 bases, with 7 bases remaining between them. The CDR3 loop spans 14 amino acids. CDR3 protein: CASSQDRAYNEQFF. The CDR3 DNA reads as TGCGCCAGCAGCCAAGACAGGGCTTACAATGAGCAGTTCTTC.

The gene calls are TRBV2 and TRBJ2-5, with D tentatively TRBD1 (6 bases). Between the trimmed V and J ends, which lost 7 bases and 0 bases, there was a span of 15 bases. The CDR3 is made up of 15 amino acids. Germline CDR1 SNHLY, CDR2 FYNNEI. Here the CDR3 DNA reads TGTGCCAGCAATCTAGGGGGATCGTACCAAGAGACCCAGTACTTC. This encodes CASNLGGSYQETQYF.

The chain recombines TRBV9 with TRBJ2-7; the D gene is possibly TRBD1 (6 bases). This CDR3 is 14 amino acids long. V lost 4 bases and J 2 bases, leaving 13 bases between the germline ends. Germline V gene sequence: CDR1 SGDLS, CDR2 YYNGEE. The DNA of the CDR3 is TGTGCCAGCAGCCAGACCCAGGGGACCTACGAGCAGTACTTC. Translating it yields CASSQTQGTYEQYF.

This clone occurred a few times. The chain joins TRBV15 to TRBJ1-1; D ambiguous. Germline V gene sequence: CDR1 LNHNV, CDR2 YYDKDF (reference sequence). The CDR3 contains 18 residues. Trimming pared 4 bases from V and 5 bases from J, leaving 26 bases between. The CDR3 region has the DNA TGTGCCACCAGCAATTTCTCCCAATTATCCATTTGGGCTACTGAAGCTTTCTTT. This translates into CATSNFSQLSIWATEAFF.

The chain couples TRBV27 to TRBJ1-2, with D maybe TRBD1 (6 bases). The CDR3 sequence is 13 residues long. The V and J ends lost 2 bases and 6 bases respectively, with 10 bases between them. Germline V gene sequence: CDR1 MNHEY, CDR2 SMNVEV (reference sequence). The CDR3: CASSLRAGDGYTF. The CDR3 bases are TGTGCCAGCAGTTTAAGGGCAGGGGATGGCTACACCTTC.

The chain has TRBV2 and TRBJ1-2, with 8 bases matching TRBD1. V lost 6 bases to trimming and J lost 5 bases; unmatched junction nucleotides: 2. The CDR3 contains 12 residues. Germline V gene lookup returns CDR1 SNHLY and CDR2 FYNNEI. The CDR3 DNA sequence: TGTGCCAGCAGGGACAGGGAATATGGCTACACCTTC. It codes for CASRDREYGYTF. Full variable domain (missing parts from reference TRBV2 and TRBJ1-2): EPEVTQTPSHQVTQMGQEVILRCVPISNHLYFYWYRQILGQKVEFLVSFYNNEISEKSEIFDDQFSVERPDGSNFTLKIRSTKLEDSAMYFCASRDREYGYTFGSGTRLTVV.

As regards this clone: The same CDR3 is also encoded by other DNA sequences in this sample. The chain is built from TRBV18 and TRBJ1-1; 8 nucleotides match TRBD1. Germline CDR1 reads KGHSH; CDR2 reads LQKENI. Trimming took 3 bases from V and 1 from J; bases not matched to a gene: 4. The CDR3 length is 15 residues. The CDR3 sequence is CASSPRTGQNTEAFF. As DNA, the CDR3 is TGTGCCAGCTCACCCCGGACAGGGCAGAACACTGAAGCTTTCTTT.

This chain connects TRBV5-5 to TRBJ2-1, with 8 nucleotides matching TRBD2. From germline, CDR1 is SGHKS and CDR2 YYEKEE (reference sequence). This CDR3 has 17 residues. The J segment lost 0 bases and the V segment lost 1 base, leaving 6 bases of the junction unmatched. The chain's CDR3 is CASSLSAGGSSYNEQFF. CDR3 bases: TGTGCCAGCAGCTTGTCCGCGGGGGGAAGCTCCTACAATGAGCAGTTCTTC.

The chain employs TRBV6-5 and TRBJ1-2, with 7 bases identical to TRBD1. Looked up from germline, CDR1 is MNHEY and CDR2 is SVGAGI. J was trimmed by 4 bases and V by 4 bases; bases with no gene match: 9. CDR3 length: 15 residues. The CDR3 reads CASSSATGAGYGYTF. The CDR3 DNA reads TGTGCCAGCAGTTCCGCCACAGGGGCAGGCTATGGCTACACCTTC.

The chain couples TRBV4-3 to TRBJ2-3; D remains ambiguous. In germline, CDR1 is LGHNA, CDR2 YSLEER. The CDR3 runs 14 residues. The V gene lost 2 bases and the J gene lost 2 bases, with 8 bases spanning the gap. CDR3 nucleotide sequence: TGCGCCAGCAGCCAACAGGAATCCACAGATACGCAGTATTTT. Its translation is CASSQQESTDTQYF.

The CDR3 DNA sequence: TGTGCCAGCAGCGTTCAAGGGGATCAGCCCCAGCATTTT. Translated: CASSVQGDQPQHF. The chain joins TRBV9 to TRBJ1-5; D possibly corresponds to TRBD1 (5 bases). V was cut by 2 bases and J by 5 bases, with 8 bases left in between. The CDR3 is 13 residues long. CDR1 SGDLS and CDR2 YYNGEE come from the germline V gene. The whole variable domain, remainder taken from reference TRBV9 and TRBJ1-5, is DSGVTQTPKHLITATGQRVTLRCSPRSGDLSVYWYQQSLDQGLQFLIQYYNGEERAKGNILERFSAQQFPDLHSELNLSSLELGDSALYFCASSVQGDQPQHFGDGTRLSIL.

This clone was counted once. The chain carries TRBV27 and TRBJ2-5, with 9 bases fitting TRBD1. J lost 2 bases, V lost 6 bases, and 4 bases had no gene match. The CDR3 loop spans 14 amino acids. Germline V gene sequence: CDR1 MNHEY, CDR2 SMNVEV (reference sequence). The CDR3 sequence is CASSPGQGQETQYF. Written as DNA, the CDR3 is TGTGCCAGCAGCCCGGGACAGGGACAAGAGACCCAGTACTTC.

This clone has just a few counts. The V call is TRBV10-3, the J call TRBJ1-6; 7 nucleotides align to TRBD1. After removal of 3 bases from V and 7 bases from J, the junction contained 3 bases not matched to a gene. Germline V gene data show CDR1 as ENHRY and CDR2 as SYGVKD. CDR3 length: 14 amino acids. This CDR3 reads CAISDNRGNSPLHF. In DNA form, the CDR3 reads TGTGCCATCAGTGATAACAGGGGAAATTCACCCCTCCACTTT.

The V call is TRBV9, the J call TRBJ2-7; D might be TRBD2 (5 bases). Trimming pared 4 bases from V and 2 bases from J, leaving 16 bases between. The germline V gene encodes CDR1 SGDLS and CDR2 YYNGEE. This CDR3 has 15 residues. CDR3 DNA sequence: TGTGCCAGCAGCATACACTTCACTAGTCCCTACGAGCAGTACTTC. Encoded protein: CASSIHFTSPYEQYF.

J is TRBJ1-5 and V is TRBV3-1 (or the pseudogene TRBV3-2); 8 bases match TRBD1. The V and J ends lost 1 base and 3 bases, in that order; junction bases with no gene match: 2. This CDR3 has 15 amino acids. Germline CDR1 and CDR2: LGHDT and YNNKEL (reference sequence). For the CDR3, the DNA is TGTGCCAGCAGCCAAGGGACAGGGAACAATCAGCCCCAGCATTTT. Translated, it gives CASSQGTGNNQPQHF.

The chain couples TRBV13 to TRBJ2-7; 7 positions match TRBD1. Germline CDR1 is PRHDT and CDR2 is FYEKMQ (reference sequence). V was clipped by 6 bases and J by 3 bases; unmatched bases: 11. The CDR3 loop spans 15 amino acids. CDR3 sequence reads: CASRENRQGSYEQYF. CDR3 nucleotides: TGTGCCAGCAGGGAGAACAGACAGGGTAGCTACGAGCAGTACTTC.